This T cell receptor (beta chain) came from a study of control samples from healthy donors and cancer patients. Trimming took off 0 bases at V and 5 bases at J, with 8 bases between the two ends. CDR1 is SGHRS and CDR2 is YFSETQ in the germline V gene. CDR3 length: 13 amino acids. Produced via immunoSEQ multiplex PCR; TCRdb's table is partial and in-frame only. The data show about 150,000 clones, around 90% seen once. Sequenced input: blood. This TCR was sampled from a man under 40 in good health. This chain uses TRBV5-1 with TRBJ1-1; D not certain. In DNA, the CDR3 is TGCGCCAGCAGCTTGGGGACGGCTACTGAAGCTTTCTTT. Translating it yields CASSLGTATEAFF.